The rows below give T cell receptor beta chains drawn from one sample of a study of blood T cell repertoires in COVID-19. Assay: immunoSEQ multiplex PCR; the TCRdb copy retains only in-frame clones and omits some. Of roughly 300,000 clones in the sample, about nine tenths were seen once. The sample consisted of PBMCs or T cells enriched from blood (not recorded which). All receptors derive from a woman younger than 45 who had recovered from COVID-19. The CDR3 runs from the conserved cysteine through the conserved F or W. Fields, in order: J gene, D gene, clone size, V gene, CDR3 DNA, CDR3 protein. The D gene is left open where the match is weak. A clone size is listed for some rows: how often the clone was seen (once, few, many), or a class if it is expanded.

j_gene: TRBJ1-2; d_gene: -; abundance: -; v_gene: TRBV30; CDR3nt: TGTGCCTGGAGTGTTCAGGTTAACTATGGCTACACCTTC; CDR3aa: CAWSVQVNYGYTF
j_gene: TRBJ2-5; d_gene: TRBD1; abundance: -; v_gene: TRBV6-5; CDR3nt: TGTGCCAGCAGTCGGGACAGGGTTCGACCCGAGACCCAGTACTTC; CDR3aa: CASSRDRVRPETQYF
j_gene: TRBJ1-1; d_gene: -; abundance: once; v_gene: TRBV7-6; CDR3nt: TGTGCCAGCAGCTTATATTCAGTATCAAACACTGAAGCTTTCTTT; CDR3aa: CASSLYSVSNTEAFF
j_gene: TRBJ1-3; d_gene: -; abundance: once; v_gene: TRBV4-2; CDR3nt: TGTGCCAGCAGCGAAGTCTGGCGGGGTTTCTCTGGAAACACCATATATTTT; CDR3aa: CASSEVWRGFSGNTIYF
j_gene: TRBJ1-2; d_gene: -; abundance: -; v_gene: TRBV4-3; CDR3nt: TGCGCCAGCAGCCAAGAGAGACTCCACTATGGCTACACCTTC; CDR3aa: CASSQERLHYGYTF
j_gene: TRBJ2-1; d_gene: TRBD1; abundance: -; v_gene: TRBV4-2; CDR3nt: TGTGCCAGCAGTCAGACACCCCGGGACAGGGGATACAATGAGCAGTTCTTC; CDR3aa: CASSQTPRDRGYNEQFF
j_gene: TRBJ2-5; d_gene: TRBD1; abundance: -; v_gene: TRBV7-9; CDR3nt: TGTGCCAGCAGCCCTGGACAGGGCCAAGAGACCCAGTACTTC; CDR3aa: CASSPGQGQETQYF
j_gene: TRBJ1-3; d_gene: TRBD1; abundance: -; v_gene: TRBV18; CDR3nt: TGTGCCAGCTCACAATTCGACAGGGGCCTGTCTGGAAACACCATATATTTT; CDR3aa: CASSQFDRGLSGNTIYF
j_gene: TRBJ1-2; d_gene: TRBD1; abundance: -; v_gene: TRBV7-9; CDR3nt: TGTGCCAGCAGCCGGGACAGGGGTGGTGGCTACACCTTC; CDR3aa: CASSRDRGGGYTF
j_gene: TRBJ1-4; d_gene: -; abundance: once; v_gene: TRBV30; CDR3nt: TGTGCCTGGAGTGAAACTTTCGCGGGGGGCACAAATGAAAAACTGTTTTTT; CDR3aa: CAWSETFAGGTNEKLFF
j_gene: TRBJ2-2; d_gene: -; abundance: -; v_gene: TRBV21-1; CDR3nt: TGTGCCAGCAGCAAAGATGACACTAGCGGGAGACCCTCGGCTGGGGAGCTGTTTTTT; CDR3aa: CASSKDDTSGRPSAGELFF
j_gene: TRBJ1-5; d_gene: -; abundance: -; v_gene: TRBV19; CDR3nt: TGTGCCAGTAGTATGACCCCCGGAGCGAGCAATCAGCCCCAGCATTTT; CDR3aa: CASSMTPGASNQPQHF
j_gene: TRBJ2-2; d_gene: TRBD2; abundance: -; v_gene: TRBV5-4; CDR3nt: TGTGCCAGCAGCTTGTTAGCGGGAGGGAACACCGGGGAGCTGTTTTTT; CDR3aa: CASSLLAGGNTGELFF
j_gene: TRBJ2-4; d_gene: -; abundance: -; v_gene: TRBV11-2; CDR3nt: TGTGCCAGCAGCTTAGAAAGACCGACAGCCCGCCTAGCCAAAAACATTCAGTACTTC; CDR3aa: CASSLERPTARLAKNIQYF
j_gene: TRBJ1-2; d_gene: TRBD1; abundance: -; v_gene: TRBV5-4; CDR3nt: TGTGCCAGCAGCTTCCGGGACAGGGTTGGCTACACCTTC; CDR3aa: CASSFRDRVGYTF
j_gene: TRBJ2-7; d_gene: -; abundance: once; v_gene: TRBV21-1; CDR3nt: TGTGCCAGCAACCAACTCTTGGGGGACAGGGACTACGAGCAGTACTTC; CDR3aa: CASNQLLGDRDYEQYF
j_gene: TRBJ2-7; d_gene: TRBD2; abundance: -; v_gene: TRBV27; CDR3nt: TGTGCCAGCAGTTTATCTAGCGGGAGGTCCTACGAGCAGTACTTC; CDR3aa: CASSLSSGRSYEQYF
j_gene: TRBJ2-1; d_gene: TRBD2; abundance: once; v_gene: TRBV24-1; CDR3nt: TGTGCCACCAGTGACGGGGCTAGCGGGAGTAGGGATGAGCAGTTCTTC; CDR3aa: CATSDGASGSRDEQFF